A selection of T cell receptor beta chains follows, all from one sample in a study of CD8 T cells in ankylosing spondylitis. MiXCR was run by TCRdb on the 5' RACE reads, yielding one entry per CDR3 protein. The top ten clones hold roughly 12% of a sample with some 140,000 distinct CDR3 sequences, 7.3% of them seen once. The sequenced sample consisted of blood, either unsorted or a sorted T cell fraction (not recorded which). Receptors were obtained from a female donor with ankylosing spondylitis or in good health (not recorded which). Both conserved end residues are part of each CDR3. The D gene is left open where the match is weak. A clone size is listed for some rows: how often the clone was seen (once, few, many), or a class if it is expanded.

cdr3_nt cdr3_aa d_call v_call clone_size j_call cdr3_length
TGTGCCAGCAGTTACTCGAACGGACCCCGCTATGGCTACACCTTC CASSYSNGPRYGYTF NA TRBV6-5 many TRBJ1-2 15
TGTGCCAGCAGCGTAAAGCTGGGCTCCTACGAGCAGTACTTC CASSVKLGSYEQYF NA TRBV9 many TRBJ2-7 14
TGTGCCAGCAGTGAATCGGTGACACGTAGCTCCTACGAGCAGTACTTC CASSESVTRSSYEQYF NA TRBV6-1 many TRBJ2-7 16
TGTGCCAGCAGCGCAAGGACAGGGAGAAGTTCACCCCTCCACTTT CASSARTGRSSPLHF TRBD1 TRBV9 many TRBJ1-6 15
TGCGCCAGCAGCTTGGAAGCGCTTAATGAAAAACTGTTTTTT CASSLEALNEKLFF NA TRBV5-1 many TRBJ1-4 14
TGCAGTGCTGACCCCACAGGAATCCAAGAGACCCAGTACTTC CSADPTGIQETQYF NA TRBV20-1 many TRBJ2-5 14
TGTGCCAGCAGGGGAGGGGAAACGACTAATGAAAAACTGTTTTTT CASRGGETTNEKLFF NA TRBV12-3/TRBV12-4 many TRBJ1-4 15
TGCGCCAGCAGCCCGGGACAGGGCGCTACTGAAGCTTTCTTT CASSPGQGATEAFF TRBD1 TRBV5-1 few TRBJ1-1 14
TGTGCCAGCAGTCCGACAGGGGCGGTTCAGCCCCAGCATTTT CASSPTGAVQPQHF TRBD1 TRBV12-3/TRBV12-4 many TRBJ1-5 14
TGTGCCAGCAGCCTCGGGACAGGGGTCAATCAGCCCCAGCATTTT CASSLGTGVNQPQHF TRBD1 TRBV4-2 many TRBJ1-5 15
TGCGCCAGCAGCTTGGTGACTAGCGGGGGCCGCTCCTACAATGAGCAGTTCTTC CASSLVTSGGRSYNEQFF TRBD2 TRBV5-1 few TRBJ2-1 18
TGTGCCAGCAGTTTACAAGGATCCTATGGCTACACCTTC CASSLQGSYGYTF NA TRBV12-3/TRBV12-4 many TRBJ1-2 13
TGTGCCAGCAGTTACGCGACTAGCGGTCCCTGGAGGTCCTACAATGAGCAGTTCTTC CASSYATSGPWRSYNEQFF TRBD2 TRBV6-5 many TRBJ2-1 19
TGTGCCAGCAGTACCAACGGGGCTAGGGAAGCTTTCTTT CASSTNGAREAFF NA TRBV7-2 many TRBJ1-1 13
TGTGCCAGCAGACTGACAGGGAGGGAAAAACTGTTTTTT CASRLTGREKLFF TRBD1 TRBV6-1 many TRBJ1-4 13
TGTGCCAGCGAGATTGACCAAAAGGGTGAAGCTTTCTTT CASEIDQKGEAFF NA TRBV4-2 few TRBJ1-1 13
TGTGCCTGGAGTCTTCGGAGGAACACTGAAGCTTTCTTT CAWSLRRNTEAFF NA TRBV30 NA TRBJ1-1 13
TGTGCCACCAGTGGTCTACCGGGACAGCCTGGGTTGGATCAGCCCCAGCATTTT CATSGLPGQPGLDQPQHF TRBD1 TRBV24-1 many TRBJ1-5 18
TGTGCCAGCAGTTTAGGAAACGACAGGGATCAGCCCCAGCATTTT CASSLGNDRDQPQHF TRBD1 TRBV12-3/TRBV12-4 many TRBJ1-5 15
TGTGCCAGCAGTGAAGCGATTAATCCGGGACCGGGAAACACCATATATTTT CASSEAINPGPGNTIYF NA TRBV6-1 many TRBJ1-3 17
TGTGCCAGCGGTTTAGGCCCTAGCACGGAGACCCAGTACTTC CASGLGPSTETQYF NA TRBV12-3/TRBV12-4 NA TRBJ2-5 14
TGCGCCAGCAGCTTTACAGGGGAGAACACCGGGGAGCTGTTTTTT CASSFTGENTGELFF TRBD1 TRBV5-1 many TRBJ2-2 15
TGCGCCAGCAGCGTGCAGACCCAAGCTAACTATGGCTACACCTTC CASSVQTQANYGYTF NA TRBV5-1 many TRBJ1-2 15
TGCGCCAGCAGTCCACTAGTGGGGCCCGGGGAGCTGTTTTTT CASSPLVGPGELFF NA TRBV5-1 many TRBJ2-2 14
TGTGCCAGCAGGACGACAAGCTACTACGAGCAGTACTTC CASRTTSYYEQYF NA TRBV28 many TRBJ2-7 13
TGTGCCAGCAGCTCCTCAGGGGGTAATCAGCCCCAGCATTTT CASSSSGGNQPQHF TRBD1 TRBV11-1 many TRBJ1-5 14
TGTGCCAGCAGTTTACTTCAGGGGGATACTGAAGCTTTCTTT CASSLLQGDTEAFF TRBD1 TRBV12-3/TRBV12-4 many TRBJ1-1 14
TGCGCCAGCAGCTTGTCCTTACAGGGGGCGGGCGGGGATGAGCAGTTCTTC CASSLSLQGAGGDEQFF TRBD1 TRBV5-1 many TRBJ2-1 17
TGCGCCAGCAGCTTAGGGTCGACACTCTATTCCCCCTACAATGAGCAGTTCTTC CASSLGSTLYSPYNEQFF NA TRBV5-1 many TRBJ2-1 18
TGCAGTGGACTAGCCCGGGTCGAGACCCAGTACTTC CSGLARVETQYF TRBD2 TRBV20-1 many TRBJ2-5 12
TGCGCCAGCAGCTTGATAGCGAGCGGGGGGGGCAATGAGCAGTTCTTC CASSLIASGGGNEQFF TRBD2 TRBV5-1 many TRBJ2-1 16
TGTGCCATCAGACAAGACAGTTCTCAAGAGACCCAGTACTTC CAIRQDSSQETQYF NA TRBV10-3 many TRBJ2-5 14
TGTGCCAGCAACCAAGCGGGGGAAAACAATGAGCAGTTCTTC CASNQAGENNEQFF TRBD2 TRBV6-1 few TRBJ2-1 14
TGCAGTGCTAGAGAGACGCCGGGGAGGGCGGCCTCCTACGAGCAGTACTTC CSARETPGRAASYEQYF TRBD2 TRBV20-1 many TRBJ2-7 17
TGCGCCAGCAGCCAACTCCTGACCGGGGGTGAGCAGTTCTTC CASSQLLTGGEQFF NA TRBV4-3 many TRBJ2-1 14
TGTGCCATCAAAACCGGGACTAGCGGAAACACAGATACGCAGTATTTT CAIKTGTSGNTDTQYF TRBD2 TRBV10-3 many TRBJ2-3 16
TGTGCCAGCAGTGAAAGGGAAGGGTATGGATTAAGAGGCCCTGTAAACTATGGCTACACCTTC CASSEREGYGLRGPVNYGYTF NA TRBV6-1 many TRBJ1-2 21
TGTGCCAGCAGTTCGGGGGGGTTTGACGAGCAGTACTTC CASSSGGFDEQYF TRBD2 TRBV28 many TRBJ2-7 13
TGTGCCAGCAGCTTAGCTTCCGGGACAGGGTTTTACAATGAGCAGTTCTTC CASSLASGTGFYNEQFF TRBD1 TRBV7-2 NA TRBJ2-1 17
TGTGCCAGCAGTGGGTCGTACGACAGGGAAGGAGCTTTCTTT CASSGSYDREGAFF TRBD1 TRBV2 many TRBJ1-1 14
TGCGCCAGCAGCCAAGAAGTAAGGGTCATCATGAACACTGAAGCTTTCTTT CASSQEVRVIMNTEAFF NA TRBV4-1 NA TRBJ1-1 17
TGTGCCAGCAGTTACTCCGGGACCTCCTACGAGCAGTACTTC CASSYSGTSYEQYF NA TRBV6-5 many TRBJ2-7 14
TGTGCCAGCAACTCGGGACAGCCCATTTCTGGGGCCAACGTCCTGACTTTC CASNSGQPISGANVLTF TRBD1 TRBV7-9 NA TRBJ2-6 17
TGTGCCAGCAGCTTATACGAGGGGAACACTGAAGCTTTCTTT CASSLYEGNTEAFF NA TRBV7-2 many TRBJ1-1 14
TGTGCCAGCAGCCCCTCAAGGGGGGCCTACAATGAGCAGTTCTTC CASSPSRGAYNEQFF NA TRBV7-3 many TRBJ2-1 15
TGTGCCAGCACTTACAGTGGCTACACTGAAGCTTTCTTT CASTYSGYTEAFF NA TRBV12-3/TRBV12-4 many TRBJ1-1 13
TGCGCCAGCAGGGAGGGGGCTAGTCCCCCAGATACGCAGTATTTT CASREGASPPDTQYF NA TRBV5-1 many TRBJ2-3 15
TGTGCCACCCGGACGGGGTCCGGTTCCGTCGACAATCAGCCCCAGCATTTT CATRTGSGSVDNQPQHF NA TRBV6-1 many TRBJ1-5 17
TGTGCCAGCAGTTTAGCTAGCGGGGGGGCGTATGAGCAGTTCTTC CASSLASGGAYEQFF TRBD2 TRBV12-3/TRBV12-4 NA TRBJ2-1 15
TGTGCCAGCAACCTACGACAGGGGGGAGATACGCAGTATTTT CASNLRQGGDTQYF TRBD1 TRBV27 many TRBJ2-3 14
TGCGCCAGCAGCCAAGATCTCTTTCGCAGCGGCAATCAGCCCCAGCATTTT CASSQDLFRSGNQPQHF NA TRBV4-1 many TRBJ1-5 17
TGTGCCTGGAGTATCGGGGGGGCCACTGAAGCTTTCTTT CAWSIGGATEAFF NA TRBV30 NA TRBJ1-1 13
TGCAGCGTTGGCTGGAACACTGAAGCTTTCTTT CSVGWNTEAFF NA TRBV29-1 many TRBJ1-1 11
TGCAGCGTTGAAGATGGGACAGGGAGCGAGCAGTACTTC CSVEDGTGSEQYF TRBD1 TRBV29-1 many TRBJ2-7 13
TGTGCCAGCAGCTTAGAACCGGATCCCCGTCGGGGCACAGATACGCAGTATTTT CASSLEPDPRRGTDTQYF NA TRBV11-1 NA TRBJ2-3 18
TGCGCCAGCAGCTTAGAGGGGAATTCACCCCTCCACTTT CASSLEGNSPLHF NA TRBV5-1 many TRBJ1-6 13
TGTGCCAGCAGTCTGGGACAGTTGGACCACGAGCAGTACTTC CASSLGQLDHEQYF TRBD1 TRBV12-3/TRBV12-4 many TRBJ2-7 14